The source of this TCR beta chain is a study of shared clonotypes between healthy human individuals. The method was immunoSEQ multiplex PCR; TCRdb's version includes in-frame clones alone and lacks a portion of them. The profile shows 450,000 to 500,000 clones, around 79% of them singletons. Deletions cut 3 bases from V and 0 bases from J, with 12 bases between. This CDR3 has 16 amino acids. CDR1 is KGHSH, CDR2 LQKENI, per germline. The source is a woman aged 40 to 50 in good health. Some clones in this sample may be carry-over from other donors' samples. Sequencing was performed on PBMCs. This chain links TRBV18 with TRBJ1-5, with D perhaps matching TRBD1 (6 bases). CDR3 region: CASSPMGGASNQPQHF. The CDR3 bases are TGTGCCAGCTCACCCATGGGGGGGGCTAGCAATCAGCCCCAGCATTTT.